A selection of T cell receptor beta chains follows, all from one sample in a study of cytomegalovirus exposure and HLA in healthy donors. Clones were read by immunoSEQ multiplex PCR, and TCRdb kept only the in-frame ones, dropping some. Of 65,000 to 90,000 clones in the sample, less than 80% are singletons; the top ten hold 9.5% to 13%. Input material: PBMCs. Receptors originate from a woman between 40 and 50 years old in good health and CMV-seropositive. CDR3s include the opening cysteine and the closing phenylalanine or tryptophan. D genes are given only for firm matches. Not all rows give a size; the values are once, few, many and, for expanded clones, a class.

j_call: TRBJ1-1; clone_size: NA; d_call: TRBD1; v_call: TRBV18; cdr3_nt: TGTGCCAGCTCGCCGACAGGGGACTTACGGGCGAACACTGAAGCTTTCTTT; cdr3_aa: CASSPTGDLRANTEAFF
j_call: TRBJ2-3; clone_size: many; d_call: NA; v_call: TRBV6-1; cdr3_nt: TGTGCCAGCAGTGAAGAGGCTTGGAGAGCAAGAAATACGCAGTATTTT; cdr3_aa: CASSEEAWRARNTQYF
j_call: TRBJ2-2; clone_size: once; d_call: NA; v_call: TRBV19; cdr3_nt: TGTGCCAGTAGTTTGGGAGCCCACGGCGGGGAGCTGTTTTTT; cdr3_aa: CASSLGAHGGELFF
j_call: TRBJ1-4; clone_size: NA; d_call: TRBD1; v_call: TRBV6-1; cdr3_nt: TGTGCCAGCAGTGGAGGGACAGGGGTTGGCGAAAAACTGTTTTTT; cdr3_aa: CASSGGTGVGEKLFF
j_call: TRBJ2-3; clone_size: NA; d_call: NA; v_call: TRBV13; cdr3_nt: TGTGCCAGCAGCTTAGGGGTGGGGGCCCCGACAGATACGCAGTATTTT; cdr3_aa: CASSLGVGAPTDTQYF
j_call: TRBJ2-2; clone_size: NA; d_call: NA; v_call: TRBV7-7; cdr3_nt: TGTGCTAGCAGCCCCTCCCCGAACACCGGGGAGCTGTTTTTT; cdr3_aa: CASSPSPNTGELFF
j_call: TRBJ2-7; clone_size: NA; d_call: TRBD2; v_call: TRBV15; cdr3_nt: TGTGCCACCAGCAGAGACTGGACTAGCGGGGGCCACGAGCAGTACTTC; cdr3_aa: CATSRDWTSGGHEQYF
j_call: TRBJ2-7; clone_size: few; d_call: NA; v_call: TRBV2; cdr3_nt: TGTGCCAGCCGACATACACAGACCTACGAGCAGTACTTC; cdr3_aa: CASRHTQTYEQYF
j_call: TRBJ1-1; clone_size: once; d_call: NA; v_call: TRBV4-1; cdr3_nt: TGCGCCAGCAGCCCCCCACAGTCAGCGAACACTGAAGCTTTCTTT; cdr3_aa: CASSPPQSANTEAFF
j_call: TRBJ1-1; clone_size: NA; d_call: NA; v_call: TRBV5-1; cdr3_nt: TGCGCCAGCAGCGGCATCAGGGGAGAGGTTGGAGCTTTCTTT; cdr3_aa: CASSGIRGEVGAFF
j_call: TRBJ1-1; clone_size: NA; d_call: TRBD1; v_call: TRBV5-1; cdr3_nt: TGCGCCAGCAGCTGGCCCCTTGAGGGGGCTGGTACTGAAGCTTTCTTT; cdr3_aa: CASSWPLEGAGTEAFF
j_call: TRBJ2-3; clone_size: NA; d_call: NA; v_call: TRBV5-4; cdr3_nt: TGTGCCAGCAGCCCACGGACAACCACAGATACGCAGTATTTT; cdr3_aa: CASSPRTTTDTQYF
j_call: TRBJ1-4; clone_size: once; d_call: NA; v_call: TRBV27; cdr3_nt: TGTGCCAGCAGTTTGTGGGGAGGTAATGAAAAACTGTTTTTT; cdr3_aa: CASSLWGGNEKLFF
j_call: TRBJ2-7; clone_size: NA; d_call: NA; v_call: TRBV29-1; cdr3_nt: TGCAGCGTTTATACAAATTACGAGCAGTACTTC; cdr3_aa: CSVYTNYEQYF
j_call: TRBJ1-1; clone_size: NA; d_call: TRBD1; v_call: TRBV6-1; cdr3_nt: TGTGCCAGCGCCCAGACAGGGATCACTGAAGCTTTCTTT; cdr3_aa: CASAQTGITEAFF
j_call: TRBJ1-3; clone_size: NA; d_call: TRBD1; v_call: TRBV7-8; cdr3_nt: TGTGCCAGCAGCTCGGGACAGGGTGGCGCGTCTGGAAACACCATATATTTT; cdr3_aa: CASSSGQGGASGNTIYF
j_call: TRBJ1-4; clone_size: NA; d_call: TRBD1; v_call: TRBV5-4; cdr3_nt: TGTGCCAGCAGTACCCGGACAGGGGGAGAAAAACTGTTTTTT; cdr3_aa: CASSTRTGGEKLFF
j_call: TRBJ2-3; clone_size: few; d_call: NA; v_call: TRBV19; cdr3_nt: TGTGCCAGTAGGCAGAGCACAGATACGCAGTATTTT; cdr3_aa: CASRQSTDTQYF
j_call: TRBJ1-2; clone_size: NA; d_call: NA; v_call: TRBV4-1; cdr3_nt: TGCGCCAGCAGCCAAGATTACAGGAGAAACTATGGCTACACCTTC; cdr3_aa: CASSQDYRRNYGYTF
j_call: TRBJ2-5; clone_size: NA; d_call: TRBD2; v_call: TRBV7-6; cdr3_nt: TGTGCCAGCAGCTTAGAGCCTAGCGGGGGTGTAGAGACCCAGTACTTC; cdr3_aa: CASSLEPSGGVETQYF
j_call: TRBJ2-7; clone_size: once; d_call: NA; v_call: TRBV29-1; cdr3_nt: TGCAGCGTTAGCGCTACGGACTCCTACGAGCAGTACTTC; cdr3_aa: CSVSATDSYEQYF
j_call: TRBJ2-7; clone_size: NA; d_call: TRBD2; v_call: TRBV4-1; cdr3_nt: TGCGCCAGCAGCCTACTAGCGGGGGGCAGACCATACGAGCAGTACTTC; cdr3_aa: CASSLLAGGRPYEQYF
j_call: TRBJ2-7; clone_size: NA; d_call: TRBD1; v_call: TRBV10-3; cdr3_nt: TGTGCCATCAGCCCGAGTATCGGGACAGGTACCTACGAGCAGTACTTC; cdr3_aa: CAISPSIGTGTYEQYF
j_call: TRBJ2-7; clone_size: NA; d_call: NA; v_call: TRBV14; cdr3_nt: TGTGCCAGCAGCGATCTACGGGGTAAGAACGAGCAGTACTTC; cdr3_aa: CASSDLRGKNEQYF
j_call: TRBJ2-7; clone_size: NA; d_call: NA; v_call: TRBV5-1; cdr3_nt: TGCGCCAGCAGCCAAAGGACAGATACCTACGAGCAGTACTTC; cdr3_aa: CASSQRTDTYEQYF
j_call: TRBJ2-3; clone_size: NA; d_call: TRBD2; v_call: TRBV5-1; cdr3_nt: TGCGCCAGCAGCTTGGGTAACAGCGGGAAAACAGATACGCAGTATTTT; cdr3_aa: CASSLGNSGKTDTQYF
j_call: TRBJ2-1; clone_size: NA; d_call: TRBD1; v_call: TRBV4-1; cdr3_nt: TGCGCCAGCAGCCAAGGCGGGACAGGGGTATACAATGAGCAGTTCTTC; cdr3_aa: CASSQGGTGVYNEQFF
j_call: TRBJ1-4; clone_size: NA; d_call: TRBD1; v_call: TRBV5-1; cdr3_nt: TGCGCCAGCAGCTTGAAAGGACAGGGGTTAAATGAAAAACTGTTTTTT; cdr3_aa: CASSLKGQGLNEKLFF
j_call: TRBJ2-5; clone_size: NA; d_call: NA; v_call: TRBV15; cdr3_nt: TGTGCCACCAGCAGAGGGGGTGAGGGGGAAGAGACCCAGTACTTC; cdr3_aa: CATSRGGEGEETQYF
j_call: TRBJ2-4; clone_size: NA; d_call: NA; v_call: TRBV28; cdr3_nt: TGTGCCAGCAGTCGACAGGTACCAGGTTTGAACATTCAGTACTTC; cdr3_aa: CASSRQVPGLNIQYF
j_call: TRBJ2-1; clone_size: NA; d_call: NA; v_call: TRBV5-1; cdr3_nt: TGCGCCAGCAGCTTGGCGGCCAGGGGACATGAGCAGTTCTTC; cdr3_aa: CASSLAARGHEQFF
j_call: TRBJ1-1; clone_size: NA; d_call: TRBD1; v_call: TRBV9; cdr3_nt: TGTGCCAGCAGCGGGCTTACAGGGGGTAACACTGAAGCTTTCTTT; cdr3_aa: CASSGLTGGNTEAFF
j_call: TRBJ1-1; clone_size: NA; d_call: TRBD1; v_call: TRBV9; cdr3_nt: TGTGCCAGCAGCCCACGACAGGGGTACACTGAAGCTTTCTTT; cdr3_aa: CASSPRQGYTEAFF
j_call: TRBJ1-2; clone_size: NA; d_call: NA; v_call: TRBV30; cdr3_nt: TGTGCCTGGAGTGTTACAGGGCCCTTCGGCTACACCTTC; cdr3_aa: CAWSVTGPFGYTF
j_call: TRBJ1-5; clone_size: NA; d_call: NA; v_call: TRBV10-3; cdr3_nt: TGTGCCATCAGCCCGTTGCAGGATCAGCCCCAGCATTTT; cdr3_aa: CAISPLQDQPQHF
j_call: TRBJ2-2; clone_size: NA; d_call: TRBD1; v_call: TRBV19; cdr3_nt: TGTGCCACTACTACGGACAGGGGACTCACCGGGGAGCTGTTTTTT; cdr3_aa: CATTTDRGLTGELFF
j_call: TRBJ2-2; clone_size: NA; d_call: TRBD1; v_call: TRBV2; cdr3_nt: TGTGCCAGCAGCGGGACAGGGGGCGAGAACACCGGGGAGCTGTTTTTT; cdr3_aa: CASSGTGGENTGELFF
j_call: TRBJ2-7; clone_size: NA; d_call: TRBD1; v_call: TRBV27; cdr3_nt: TGTGCCAGCAAGACTCTTCCGGGACAGGGAGCCGAGCAGTACTTC; cdr3_aa: CASKTLPGQGAEQYF
j_call: TRBJ1-2; clone_size: NA; d_call: NA; v_call: TRBV7-2; cdr3_nt: TGTGCCAGCAGCTTAGCGAGACAACGCTTTTATGGCTACACCTTC; cdr3_aa: CASSLARQRFYGYTF
j_call: TRBJ1-2; clone_size: NA; d_call: NA; v_call: TRBV11-3; cdr3_nt: TGTGCCAGCAGCTTAGATTTTACAGACTATGGCTACACCTTC; cdr3_aa: CASSLDFTDYGYTF